These 13 T cell receptor beta chains originate from one sample sequenced in a study of beta chain features in type 1 diabetes. Their specific antigens are unknown. Every isolated RNA sample was fully reverse transcribed, so sequencing captured expressed TCRB transcripts. Data came from immunoSEQ multiplex PCR; TCRdb stores just in-frame clones and leaves some out. There are about 650,000 clones in the sample; roughly an eighth occur only once, and 0.095% to 0.15% lies in the top ten. General study points: TCRB CDR3s were moderately but significantly shorter in Type 1 diabetes patients in all four CD4+ subsets.

Sequencing was carried out using naive CD4+ T cells from blood. These receptors all stem from a man aged 25 to 40 with type 1 diabetes.

This clone was observed a handful of times. The V call is TRBV2, the J call TRBJ2-2; the D gene is possibly TRBD2 (5 bases). CDR1 is SNHLY, CDR2 FYNNEI, per germline. Trimming took off 5 bases at V and 5 bases at J, with 12 bases between the two ends. This CDR3 contains 14 residues. The CDR3, as DNA: TGTGCCAGCAGTCCGCAAACGGGGACCGGGGAGCTGTTTTTT. Its protein is CASSPQTGTGELFF. The full variable domain, in which reference TRBV2 and TRBJ2-2 provide the parts outside the CDR3, is EPEVTQTPSHQVTQMGQEVILRCVPISNHLYFYWYRQILGQKVEFLVSFYNNEISEKSEIFDDQFSVERPDGSNFTLKIRSTKLEDSAMYFCASSPQTGTGELFFGEGSRLTVL.

The chain recombines TRBV19 with TRBJ1-2, with 10 bases aligning to TRBD1. V shed 6 bases and J 4 bases; nucleotides not matched to a gene: 11. Germline V lookup: CDR1 LNHDA, CDR2 SQIVND (reference sequence). The CDR3 has 16 amino acids. This chain's CDR3 is CASRGQGMPGGYGYTF. In nucleotides, the CDR3 is TGTGCCAGTAGGGGACAGGGGATGCCCGGCGGCTATGGCTACACCTTC.

This clone was seen a handful of times. This rearrangement joins TRBV25-1 to TRBJ2-5; D might be TRBD1 or TRBD2, each matching 5 bases. The CDR3 covers 14 residues. Trimming took 4 bases from V and 4 from J, leaving 13 bases between them. The germline V gene has CDR1 MGHDK and CDR2 SYGVNS. CDR3 residues: CASSGDRRGETQYF. The CDR3 DNA sequence: TGTGCCAGCAGTGGGGACCGTAGGGGAGAGACCCAGTACTTC.

This clone was seen a few times. V usage is TRBV5-4 and J usage is TRBJ1-2; D unclear. The germline CDR1 and CDR2 sequences are SGHNT and YYREEE (reference sequence). This CDR3 has 14 amino acids. Deletions cut 0 bases from V and 8 bases from J, with 14 bases between. CDR3 nucleotide sequence: TGTGCCAGCAGCTTGGACAGCGGGGTAGGAGGCTACACCTTC. This sequence encodes CASSLDSGVGGYTF. Full variable domain (rest looked up from reference TRBV5-4 and TRBJ1-2): ETGVTQSPTHLIKTRGQQVTLRCSSQSGHNTVSWYQQALGQGPQFIFQYYREEENGRGNFPPRFSGLQFPNYSSELNVNALELDDSALYLCASSLDSGVGGYTFGSGTRLTVV.

The rearrangement uses TRBV29-1 and TRBJ2-6; D may correspond to TRBD1 or TRBD2 (5 bases each). Looked up from germline, CDR1 is SQVTM and CDR2 is ANQGSEA. The CDR3 length is 16 residues. The V and J ends lost 4 bases and 3 bases respectively, with 16 bases between them. CDR3 residues: CSVVGDGTYGANVLTF. In DNA form, the CDR3 reads TGCAGCGTTGTAGGAGACGGGACGTATGGGGCCAACGTCCTGACTTTC.

This chain uses TRBV5-6 with TRBJ1-5; D unclear. Trimming removed 1 base at V and 5 bases at J, with 13 bases between. There are 15 residues in the CDR3. CDR1 is SGHDT, CDR2 YYEEEE, per germline. CDR3 protein: CASSLYVVLDQPQHF. CDR3 DNA sequence: TGTGCCAGCAGCTTGTACGTGGTGTTGGATCAGCCCCAGCATTTT. Looking up the rest from reference TRBV5-6 and TRBJ1-5 gives the full variable domain: DAGVTQSPTHLIKTRGQQVTLRCSPKSGHDTVSWYQQALGQGPQFIFQYYEEEERQRGNFPDRFSGHQFPNYSSELNVNALLLGDSALYLCASSLYVVLDQPQHFGDGTRLSIL.

This clone has a handful of counts. This CDR3 is also generated by other DNA sequences in the sample. CDR3 nucleotide sequence: TGCAGTGCTACAGGCAGCTATGGCTACACCTTC. Translated, it gives CSATGSYGYTF. The rearrangement uses TRBV20-1 and TRBJ1-2; D ambiguous. This CDR3 is 11 amino acids long. Germline V gene sequence: CDR1 DFQATT, CDR2 SNEGSKA (reference sequence). The V end lost 4 bases, the J end lost 4 bases, and 7 bases lay between the germline ends.

This clone was seen a few times. The rearrangement uses TRBV14 and TRBJ1-1; no clear D. CDR1 is SGHDN and CDR2 is FVKESK in the germline V gene. This CDR3 is built from 13 residues. Trimming removed 0 bases from V and 10 bases from J, with 12 bases in between. DNA of the CDR3: TGTGCCAGCAGCCAAGAAGAGAATCGAGGAGCTTTCTTT. Translating gives CASSQEENRGAFF.

In this sample, this clone turned up a few times. This chain joins TRBV6-4 and TRBJ2-7, with 7 nucleotides matching TRBD2. J lost 0 bases, V lost 5 bases, and 4 bases had no gene match. CDR3 length: 14 amino acids. Germline V gene lookup returns CDR1 MRHNA and CDR2 SNTAGT. CDR3 DNA: TGTGCCAGCAGTCCCAGCGGGAACTCCTACGAGCAGTACTTC. Translating gives CASSPSGNSYEQYF.

The chain recombines TRBV9 with TRBJ1-3; D is unresolved. Trimming cost V 0 bases and J 0 bases, with 13 bases left between them. CDR1 SGDLS and CDR2 YYNGEE come from the germline V gene. CDR3 length equals 17 residues. As DNA, the CDR3 is TGTGCCAGCAGCGTAGCACCATCGGGCGTCTCTGGAAACACCATATATTTT. Its protein is CASSVAPSGVSGNTIYF.

The V gene is TRBV29-1, the J gene TRBJ1-5; D gene uncertain. The germline V and J ends were trimmed by 4 bases and 5 bases, with 9 bases remaining between them. The length of the CDR3 is 12 residues. Germline V gene sequence: CDR1 SQVTM, CDR2 ANQGSEA. CDR3 residues: CSVGTSDQPQHF. CDR3 bases: TGCAGCGTTGGGACCTCCGATCAGCCCCAGCATTTT.

This clone was seen a few times. Other nucleotide sequences from this sample produce the same CDR3. The chain employs TRBV11-2 and TRBJ2-3; D gene uncertain. Germline V gene lookup returns CDR1 SGHAT and CDR2 FQNNGV. This CDR3 contains 13 residues. V lost 1 base and J 1 base, leaving 3 bases between the germline ends. DNA of the CDR3: TGTGCCAGCAGCTTAGGGGGCACAGATACGCAGTATTTT. Protein: CASSLGGTDTQYF.

Only a few counts were recorded for this clone. The chain uses TRBV29-1 and TRBJ2-3; D may be TRBD1 or TRBD2 (5 bases each). V lost 8 bases and J 6 bases, leaving 15 bases between the germline ends. Germline loops: CDR1 SQVTM, CDR2 ANQGSEA. The CDR3 extends over 12 amino acids. The CDR3 sequence is CSTGPREDTQYF. DNA of the CDR3: TGCAGCACGGGACCGAGGGAGGATACGCAGTATTTT.